Presented here are 12 T cell receptor beta chains from one specimen sequenced in a study of blood T cell repertoires in COVID-19. TCRdb keeps only in-frame clones here, not all; method: immunoSEQ multiplex PCR. This sample has 300,000 to 350,000 clones, with 75% to 90% found just once. The sequenced material came from PBMCs or T cells enriched from blood (not recorded which). These receptors all come from a man aged 25 to 40 who had recovered from COVID-19.

The chain combines TRBV30 with TRBJ1-1, with D uncertain. The CDR3 is made up of 12 amino acids. Germline V gene sequence: CDR1 GTSNPN, CDR2 SVGIG (reference sequence). V shed 4 bases and J shed 3 bases, with 9 bases lying between them. In DNA form, the CDR3 reads TGTGCCTGGACACGGAGGGACACTGAAGCTTTCTTT. Protein sequence: CAWTRRDTEAFF.

The V and J genes are TRBV4-2 and TRBJ1-4; 7 nucleotides agree with TRBD1. J gave up 7 bases and V 0 bases, and 5 bases lay outside the gene matches. The CDR3 consists of 15 residues. The germline V gene encodes CDR1 LGHNA and CDR2 YNFKEQ. The CDR3 region is CASSQDGDRVEKLFF. In nucleotides, the CDR3 is TGTGCCAGCAGCCAAGATGGCGACAGGGTTGAAAAACTGTTTTTT.

The genes are TRBV7-9 and TRBJ2-6; 9 nucleotides agree with TRBD1. The CDR3 sequence is 16 residues long. From germline, CDR1 is SEHNR and CDR2 FQNEAQ (reference sequence). The ends lost 6 bases at V and 4 bases at J; junction bases unmatched: 7. This CDR3 reads CASSEQGAPGANVLTF. CDR3 nucleotide sequence: TGTGCCAGCAGTGAACAGGGGGCTCCAGGGGCCAACGTCCTGACTTTC. Using reference TRBV7-9 and TRBJ2-6 for the parts outside the CDR3, the full variable domain is DTGVSQNPRHKITKRGQNVTFRCDPISEHNRLYWYRQTLGQGPEFLTYFQNEAQLEKSRLLSDRFSAERPKGSFSTLEIQRTEQGDSAMYLCASSEQGAPGANVLTFGAGSRLTVL.

DNA for the CDR3: TGCGCCAGCAGCCAAGGCTATAGCAATCAGCCCCAGCATTTT. This translates into CASSQGYSNQPQHF. J is TRBJ1-5 and V is TRBV4-1; D unclear. The CDR3 spans 14 residues. V lost 1 base, J lost 0 bases, and 4 bases lay in between. Germline loops: CDR1 MGHRA, CDR2 YSYEKL.

V is TRBV5-6 and J is TRBJ2-1; TRBD1 matches 9 bases. This CDR3 region has 15 residues. CDR1 and CDR2 from the germline V gene are SGHDT and YYEEEE. Germline trimming cut 4 bases from V and 1 base from J; bases unmatched to any gene: 3. CDR3 in DNA: TGTGCCAGCAGCATGGACAGGGGATCCTACAATGAGCAGTTCTTC. The encoded protein is CASSMDRGSYNEQFF.

This sequence joins TRBV9 and TRBJ1-6; 7 bases align to TRBD1. The CDR3 contains 14 residues. V was pared by 0 bases and J by 6 bases, with 0 bases of the junction left unmatched. In germline, CDR1 is SGDLS, CDR2 YYNGEE. The CDR3 here is CASSVEGANSPLHF. In nucleotides, the CDR3 is TGTGCCAGCAGCGTAGAGGGGGCTAATTCACCCCTCCACTTT.

The J gene is TRBJ2-1, the V gene TRBV9, with 11 positions matching TRBD1. CDR1 is SGDLS and CDR2 is YYNGEE in the germline V gene. CDR3 length equals 17 residues. The J segment lost 7 bases and the V segment lost 4 bases, leaving 13 bases of the junction unmatched. As DNA, the CDR3 is TGTGCCAGCAGCAATCAACCCGGGACAGGGGGTTGGAATGAGCAGTTCTTC. Translated: CASSNQPGTGGWNEQFF.

V usage is TRBV9 and J usage is TRBJ2-1; 8 bases are shared with TRBD2. The length of the CDR3 is 15 residues. J lost 9 bases, V lost 0 bases, and 8 bases had no gene match. From germline, CDR1 is SGDLS and CDR2 YYNGEE. Here the CDR3 reads CASSVGPGLGSEQFF. In DNA form, the CDR3 reads TGTGCCAGCAGCGTAGGCCCGGGACTAGGGAGTGAGCAGTTCTTC.

The rearrangement links TRBV18 to TRBJ1-3; TRBD1 might be the D (6 bases). The CDR3 runs to 17 residues. Germline assignment: CDR1 KGHSH and CDR2 LQKENI. Trimming took 6 bases from V and 0 from J, leaving 18 bases between them. DNA of the CDR3: TGTGCCAGCTCGCCCCGAGGACAGCTCATCTCTGGAAACACCATATATTTT. Protein product: CASSPRGQLISGNTIYF.

The chain couples TRBV6-2 or TRBV6-3 to TRBJ1-1; TRBD1 matches at 7 bases. CDR3 length: 14 amino acids. Unmatched junction bases numbered 9, after V lost 5 bases and J lost 6 bases. Germline CDR1 is MNHEY and CDR2 is SVGEGT. The CDR3 protein is CASSRTGRRAEAFF. The CDR3 DNA follows: TGTGCCAGCAGTCGGACAGGAAGAAGAGCTGAAGCTTTCTTT.

V and J are TRBV4-1 and TRBJ2-5, with TRBD1 identical over 7 bases. The germline V gene encodes CDR1 MGHRA and CDR2 YSYEKL. J lost 2 bases, V lost 4 bases, and 7 bases had no gene match. The CDR3 sequence is 15 residues long. This chain's CDR3 is CASSPRQGGQETQYF. Here the CDR3 DNA reads TGCGCCAGCAGCCCCAGACAGGGCGGGCAAGAGACCCAGTACTTC.

V is TRBV5-6 and J is TRBJ1-2; 8 bases line up with TRBD1. The CDR3 runs to 15 residues. Germline loops: CDR1 SGHDT, CDR2 YYEEEE. Germline trimming cut 0 bases from V and 3 bases from J; bases unmatched to any gene: 4. The CDR3 coding sequence is TGTGCCAGCAGCTTGGCAGGGGGCGGATACTATGGCTACACCTTC. Translating gives CASSLAGGGYYGYTF.